This T cell receptor beta chain stems from a study of shared clonotypes between healthy human individuals. Regarding the study as a whole: Across four donors, naive CD4 shared roughly 5%, naive CD8 3.5% to 4%, memory CD4 roughly 2.2%, memory CD8 roughly 0.37%.

Details on this clone: Its antigen is as yet unknown.

The table came from immunoSEQ multiplex PCR; TCRdb's copy has only in-frame clones and leaves some out. Found here are over 2 million clones, 85% to 95% of them singletons; the top ten hold more than 0.35%. This receptor was taken from a young man in good health. Some clones in this sample may be carry-over from other donors' samples. Sequencing was performed on naive CD4+ T cells from PBMCs. As to subset: CD45RA+ positively selected.

The DNA for the CDR3 is TGTGCCAGCAGCTTGGGGGGAGGGACTCGATCCTACGAGCAGTACTTC. Amino acid sequence: CASSLGGGTRSYEQYF. The chain carries TRBV5-4 and TRBJ2-7; 7 nucleotides line up with TRBD2. Germline V gene lookup returns CDR1 SGHNT and CDR2 YYREEE (reference sequence). The CDR3 loop spans 16 amino acids. V gave up 0 bases and J gave up 1 base; unmatched junction bases: 7.